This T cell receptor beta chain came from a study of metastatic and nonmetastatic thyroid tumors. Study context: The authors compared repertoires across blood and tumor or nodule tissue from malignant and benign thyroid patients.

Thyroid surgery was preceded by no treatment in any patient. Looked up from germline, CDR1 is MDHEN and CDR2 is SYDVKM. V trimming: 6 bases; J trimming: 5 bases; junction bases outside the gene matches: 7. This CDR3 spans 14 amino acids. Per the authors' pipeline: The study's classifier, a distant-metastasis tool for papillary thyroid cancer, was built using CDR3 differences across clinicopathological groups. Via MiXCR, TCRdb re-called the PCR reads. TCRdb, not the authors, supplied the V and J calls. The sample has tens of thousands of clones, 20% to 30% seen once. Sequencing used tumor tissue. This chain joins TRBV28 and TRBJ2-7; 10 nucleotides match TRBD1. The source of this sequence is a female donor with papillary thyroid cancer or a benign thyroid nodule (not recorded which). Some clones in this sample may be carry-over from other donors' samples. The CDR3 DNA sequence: TGTGCCAGCAGCCCAACCGGGACAGGGGACGAGCAGTACTTC. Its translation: CASSPTGTGDEQYF.